These 8 T cell receptor beta chains were sequenced from one sample in a study of blood T cell repertoires in COVID-19. Clones were read by immunoSEQ multiplex PCR, and TCRdb kept only the in-frame ones, dropping some. The sample includes about 59,000 clones, about 80% seen only once; the top ten take around 3.2%. Sequenced: peripheral blood. The receptors shown here come from a man aged 60-69 years with acute or convalescent COVID-19.

The J gene is TRBJ2-7, the V gene TRBV5-6; D unresolved. CDR3 size: 15 residues. V lost 1 base, J lost 0 bases, and 11 bases lay in between. CDR1 and CDR2 from the germline V gene are SGHDT and YYEEEE. The DNA for the CDR3 is TGTGCCAGCAGCTTGATGAGACTGAGCTCCTACGAGCAGTACTTC. Amino acids: CASSLMRLSSYEQYF. The variable domain in full, completed from reference TRBV5-6 and TRBJ2-7, reads DAGVTQSPTHLIKTRGQQVTLRCSPKSGHDTVSWYQQALGQGPQFIFQYYEEEERQRGNFPDRFSGHQFPNYSSELNVNALLLGDSALYLCASSLMRLSSYEQYFGPGTRLTVT.

The DNA of the CDR3 is TGTGCCAGCAGCCAATCGCCCAACACAGGCTACGAGCAGTACTTC. It is translated as CASSQSPNTGYEQYF. This rearrangement joins TRBV3-1 (or the pseudogene TRBV3-2) to TRBJ2-7; perhaps TRBD1 as D (5 bases). Trimming cost V 2 bases and J 3 bases, with 14 bases left between them. Germline assignment: CDR1 LGHDT and CDR2 YNNKEL (reference sequence). This CDR3 is built from 15 residues.

The V gene is TRBV9, the J gene TRBJ1-4, with TRBD1 as a possible D gene (6 bases). CDR1 is SGDLS and CDR2 is YYNGEE in the germline V gene. The CDR3 sequence is 15 residues long. V was pared by 2 bases and J by 6 bases, with 14 bases between. The CDR3 nucleotides are TGTGCCAGCAGCGTCACGGGGACATATGATGAAAAACTGTTTTTT. It codes for CASSVTGTYDEKLFF.

The chain recombines TRBV28 with TRBJ2-7; 8 bases match TRBD2. Germline CDR1 MDHEN, CDR2 SYDVKM. Trimming took 4 bases from V and 2 from J; bases not matched to a gene: 10. The CDR3 extends over 16 amino acids. The CDR3 sequence: CASSSNTRGGAYEQYF. CDR3 DNA: TGTGCCAGCAGTTCTAATACCCGGGGGGGGGCCTACGAGCAGTACTTC.

The V and J genes are TRBV13 and TRBJ2-1; a possible D gene is TRBD2 (6 bases). The CDR3 consists of 15 residues. Trimming took off 5 bases at V and 6 bases at J, with 17 bases between the two ends. Per germline, CDR1 PRHDT and CDR2 FYEKMQ (reference sequence). CDR3 in amino acids: CASSPRGNMVNEQFF. The CDR3 DNA is TGTGCCAGCAGCCCCCGGGGGAATATGGTCAATGAGCAGTTCTTC.

The CDR3 here is CASSSPSSGTQYF. CDR3 DNA: TGTGCCAGCAGCTCGCCCTCGTCGGGTACGCAGTATTTT. V is TRBV9 and J is TRBJ2-3; the D is unclear. The CDR3 covers 13 residues. Germline V gene data show CDR1 as SGDLS and CDR2 as YYNGEE. Trimming took 4 bases from V and 8 from J, leaving 14 bases between them.

The chain joins TRBV5-1 to TRBJ1-1, with 9 bases aligning to TRBD1. The length of the CDR3 is 15 residues. Looked up from germline, CDR1 is SGHRS and CDR2 is YFSETQ. V lost 3 bases and J lost 4; bases outside the gene matches: 7. The CDR3 is CASSSTLTGGTEAFF. The DNA of the CDR3 is TGCGCCAGCAGCTCCACCCTGACAGGGGGCACTGAAGCTTTCTTT.

This clone was counted a few times. The chain carries TRBV5-6 and TRBJ1-2; D possibly corresponds to TRBD1 (5 bases). CDR3 length equals 13 residues. The V end was cut by 2 bases, the J end by 8 bases, with 13 bases between. Germline V gives CDR1 SGHDT, CDR2 YYEEEE. CDR3 region: CASSFSRGIGYTF. In nucleotides, the CDR3 is TGTGCCAGCAGCTTTTCCCGGGGGATCGGCTACACCTTC.